This T cell receptor beta chain is from a study of response to subunit inactivated influenza vaccine. TCRdb ran MiXCR on the RT-PCR reads and lists one entry per CDR3 protein. Counted here are 750,000 to 850,000 distinct CDR3 sequences, roughly 20% occurring once; the ten biggest clones make up roughly a tenth. The CDR3 is 11 amino acids. CDR1 SGHDT and CDR2 YYEEEE come from the germline V gene. V lost 0 bases and J lost 12, with 7 bases in between. The sequences come from PBMCs from blood, collected roughly 5 days after vaccination. This chain uses TRBV5-6 with TRBJ2-1; no definite D call. The source is a middle-aged man who received an inactivated influenza vaccine. The CDR3 sequence: CASSLEGMQFF. CDR3 sequence (DNA): TGTGCCAGCAGCTTGGAAGGGATGCAGTTCTTC.